A selection of T cell receptor beta chains follows, all from one sample in a study of T-cell memory formation after mild COVID-19. TCRdb ran MiXCR on the 5' RACE reads and lists one entry per CDR3 protein. The sample shows some 340,000 distinct CDR3 sequences, 10% to 15% of them seen only once. Sequenced input: PBMCs or a T cell subset sorted from them (not recorded which). These receptor sequences come from a man between 18 and 35 years old who had mild COVID-19 (a few samples of this study predate the infection). Cell type and time point are not known. Both conserved end residues are part of each CDR3. A D gene is named only where the DNA matches it firmly. Clone size appears in some rows only: once, few, many, or a class for an expanded clone.

>TRBV9|NA|TRBD1|TRBJ2-1
CASSVGQGNEQFF
TGTGCCAGCAGCGTAGGACAGGGCAATGAGCAGTTCTTC
>TRBV7-2|NA|NA|TRBJ2-4
CASSLRRDSAKNIQYF
TGTGCCAGCAGCTTAAGGCGGGACTCAGCCAAAAACATTCAGTACTTC
>TRBV3-1|NA|TRBD1|TRBJ2-7
CASSSNRGSYEQYF
TGTGCCAGCAGCTCCAACAGGGGATCGTACGAGCAGTACTTC
>TRBV5-1|many|NA|TRBJ1-1
CASSKGHDTEAFF
TGCGCCAGCAGCAAAGGACACGACACTGAAGCTTTCTTT
>TRBV15|few|NA|TRBJ1-4
CATSRDLGARADEKLFF
TGTGCCACCAGCAGAGATTTAGGGGCCAGGGCCGACGAAAAACTGTTTTTT
>TRBV6-5|many|NA|TRBJ1-2
CAAGNYGYTF
TGTGCCGCGGGCAACTATGGCTACACCTTC
>TRBV20-1|NA|TRBD1|TRBJ1-2
CSAVPGQLRGGYTF
TGCAGTGCCGTACCGGGACAGCTTCGCGGTGGCTACACCTTC
>TRBV5-1|few|TRBD1|TRBJ2-7
CASSFQTGGIAYEQYF
TGCGCCAGCAGCTTTCAAACAGGGGGCATAGCCTACGAGCAGTACTTC
>TRBV4-2|few|NA|TRBJ1-2
CASSPQGNGYTF
TGTGCCAGCAGCCCCCAGGGGAATGGCTACACCTTC
>TRBV4-3|NA|TRBD1|TRBJ1-1
CASSQDRGFEAFF
TGCGCCAGCAGCCAAGACAGGGGGTTTGAAGCTTTCTTT
>TRBV3-1|NA|NA|TRBJ2-5
CASSQVPETQYF
TGTGCCAGCAGCCAAGTCCCTGAGACCCAGTACTTC
>TRBV6-2/TRBV6-3|NA|NA|TRBJ2-5
CASSYGGSRETQYF
TGTGCCAGCAGTTACGGGGGTAGTCGGGAGACCCAGTACTTC
>TRBV4-3|few|NA|TRBJ1-1
CASSQEQTTEAFF
TGCGCCAGCAGCCAAGAACAAACCACTGAAGCTTTCTTT
>TRBV7-2|few|NA|TRBJ2-3
CASSPMRKDTQYF
TGTGCCAGCAGCCCTATGCGTAAAGATACGCAGTATTTT
>TRBV5-1|few|TRBD1|TRBJ1-2
CASSLSSGGDGYTF
TGCGCCAGCAGCCTATCGTCAGGGGGCGATGGCTACACCTTC
>TRBV18|once|TRBD1|TRBJ2-1
CASSRDSAGNEQFF
TGTGCCAGCTCACGGGACAGCGCTGGGAATGAGCAGTTCTTC
>TRBV10-3|NA|TRBD1|TRBJ1-6
CAISDEQGRNSPLHF
TGTGCCATCAGTGACGAACAGGGGAGAAACTCACCCCTCCACTTT
>TRBV24-1|many|NA|TRBJ2-1
CATSERGAYNEQFF
TGTGCCACCAGTGAGCGGGGAGCCTACAATGAGCAGTTCTTC
>TRBV7-8|NA|TRBD1|TRBJ2-5
CASSKIRDRTKETQYF
TGTGCCAGCAGCAAAATCCGGGACAGGACCAAAGAGACCCAGTACTTC
>TRBV5-5|few|NA|TRBJ2-7
CASSQAGDGLWEQYF
TGTGCCAGCAGCCAAGCTGGGGACGGGTTGTGGGAGCAGTACTTC
>TRBV11-2|few|NA|TRBJ2-1
CASSWIPGEQFF
TGTGCCAGCAGCTGGATCCCGGGTGAGCAGTTCTTC
>TRBV7-3|many|TRBD2|TRBJ2-3
CASSPRGGAGGDTQYF
TGTGCCAGCAGCCCTCGGGGGGGGGCTGGAGGAGATACGCAGTATTTT
>TRBV20-1|NA|NA|TRBJ1-5
CSARTRPNQPQHF
TGCAGTGCTAGAACCCGACCCAATCAGCCCCAGCATTTT
>TRBV7-2|few|NA|TRBJ1-2
CASSTRGSYPNYGYTF
TGTGCCAGCAGCACAAGGGGCTCCTACCCTAACTATGGCTACACCTTC
>TRBV14|NA|NA|TRBJ1-1
CASASMGTEAFF
TGTGCCAGCGCGTCGATGGGGACTGAAGCTTTCTTT
>TRBV29-1|few|TRBD2|TRBJ2-1
CSVRSGGAYEQFF
TGCAGCGTGAGGAGCGGGGGGGCCTATGAGCAGTTCTTC
>TRBV12-3/TRBV12-4|NA|TRBD1|TRBJ2-5
CASSLPPGQGETQYF
TGTGCCAGCAGTTTGCCGCCTGGACAGGGAGAGACCCAGTACTTC
>TRBV7-2|few|TRBD2|TRBJ2-1
CASSMIAGGLDNEQFF
TGTGCCAGCAGCATGATAGCGGGGGGGCTTGACAATGAGCAGTTCTTC
>TRBV15|many|NA|TRBJ2-7
CAPRRGDYEQYF
TGTGCCCCTCGAAGGGGGGACTACGAGCAGTACTTC
>TRBV11-2|NA|NA|TRBJ2-5
CASSLGLTYQETQYF
TGTGCCAGCAGCTTAGGCCTCACGTACCAAGAGACCCAGTACTTC
>TRBV9|NA|TRBD1|TRBJ1-2
CASSPGQVFTF
TGTGCCAGCAGCCCGGGACAGGTTTTCACCTTC
>TRBV7-2|many|NA|TRBJ2-1
CASSLPPAGEQFF
TGTGCCAGCAGCTTGCCGCCAGCGGGTGAGCAGTTCTTC
>TRBV14|NA|NA|TRBJ1-4
CASSQGSNRGQKLFF
TGTGCCAGCAGCCAAGGAAGCAACCGGGGCCAAAAACTGTTTTTT
>TRBV4-3|few|TRBD1|TRBJ1-1
CASSLMGQGAEAFF
TGCGCCAGCAGCCTCATGGGACAGGGGGCTGAAGCTTTCTTT
>TRBV5-1|few|NA|TRBJ2-7
CASSLSGDEQYF
TGCGCCAGCAGCTTGTCCGGGGACGAGCAGTACTTC
>TRBV24-1|NA|NA|TRBJ1-2
CATSVRPGSGYTF
TGTGCCACCAGTGTCCGACCGGGTTCTGGCTACACCTTC
>TRBV15|many|TRBD1|TRBJ1-4
CATSSGARTGGEKLFF
TGTGCCACCAGCAGTGGTGCCCGGACAGGGGGAGAAAAACTGTTTTTT
>TRBV7-9|NA|TRBD2|TRBJ2-7
CASSLRRGSLSYEQYF
TGTGCCAGCAGCTTAAGGCGGGGGTCCCTCTCCTACGAGCAGTACTTC
>TRBV4-3|few|NA|TRBJ1-2
CASSQGGREGYYGYTF
TGCGCCAGCAGCCAAGGTGGCAGGGAGGGTTACTATGGCTACACCTTC
>TRBV11-3|NA|NA|TRBJ1-2
CASSHQNHRSPSYGYTF
TGTGCCAGCAGCCACCAAAATCACAGGAGTCCAAGTTATGGCTACACCTTC
>TRBV29-1|many|NA|TRBJ2-3
CSVEGARTDTQYF
TGCAGCGTTGAAGGGGCTCGCACAGATACGCAGTATTTT
>TRBV12-3/TRBV12-4|many|NA|TRBJ2-7
CASSFPGAGSEQYF
TGTGCCAGCAGTTTTCCGGGGGCGGGGTCCGAGCAGTACTTC
>TRBV5-1|few|NA|TRBJ2-3
CASSLGGAREDTQYF
TGCGCCAGCAGCTTGGGGGGTGCACGGGAAGATACGCAGTATTTT
>TRBV5-1|NA|NA|TRBJ2-7
CASSLVYGAGYEQYF
TGCGCCAGCAGCTTGGTATATGGGGCCGGCTACGAGCAGTACTTC
>TRBV7-2|NA|NA|TRBJ1-5
CASSLGGHQPQHF
TGTGCCAGCAGCTTAGGGGGCCATCAGCCCCAGCATTTT